Described below is a single TCR beta chain sequence and its context. Its antigen is not identified. The sample comes from a study of vaccination and CD4 T cells after COVID-19. Turning to the study itself: Stimulation of cells relied on overlapping spike peptides derived from SARS-CoV-2, HCoV-NL63, HCoV-OC43 and HCoV-229E.

Cultured CD4+ T cell DNA was sequenced using the Oncomine TCR Beta short-read assay. A single record per CDR3 protein comes from TCRdb applying MiXCR to the PCR reads. This table holds roughly 9,300 distinct CDR3 sequences, approximately 59% found once. Treatment meaning: roughly nine-day PBMC culture with coronavirus spike peptide pools or control peptides (ViraFEST assay). CDR1 DFQATT and CDR2 SNEGSKA come from the germline V gene (reference sequence). The junction had 6 bases not matched to a gene; V was cut back by 6 bases and J by 3 bases. This CDR3 spans 14 amino acids. The sequencing input was CD4+ T cells from blood, cultured in vitro. This clonotype was obtained from a human donor who had recovered from COVID-19. The gene calls are TRBV20-1 and TRBJ2-3, with 10 bases aligning to TRBD1. CDR3 loop: CSAVPGQGTDTQYF. CDR3 DNA sequence: TGCAGTGCGGTCCCGGGACAGGGGACAGATACGCAGTATTTT.